The 14 T cell receptor beta chains given below trace back to one sample, sequenced in a study of T cell responses to AZD1222 COVID-19 vaccine. Clones were sequenced by immunoSEQ multiplex PCR, and TCRdb holds only the in-frame ones, with some missing. The data hold roughly 130,000 clones, with roughly 86% observed a single time. The sample consisted of peripheral blood, taken on day 0 of AZD1222 vaccination. The receptors were sampled from an adult in good health.

In its sample, this clone was seen a few times. This rearrangement joins TRBV27 to TRBJ1-6, with 10 bases identical to TRBD1. Trimming took 9 bases from V and 6 from J; bases not matched to a gene: 14. The CDR3 runs 17 residues. In germline, CDR1 is MNHEY, CDR2 SMNVEV (reference sequence). The CDR3: CASTLTGGSISNSPLHF. CDR3 bases: TGTGCCAGTACTTTGACAGGGGGCTCTATTAGTAATTCACCCCTCCACTTT.

The CDR3 reads CASSPSGGLDTGELFF. The CDR3, as DNA: TGCGCCAGCAGCCCAAGCGGGGGCCTGGACACCGGGGAGCTGTTTTTT. The rearrangement joins TRBV5-1 to TRBJ2-2; 8 nucleotides match TRBD2. CDR1 is SGHRS and CDR2 is YFSETQ in the germline V gene. CDR3 length: 16 amino acids. V lost 4 bases and J lost 3; bases outside the gene matches: 8. The variable domain in full, with the rest retrieved from reference TRBV5-1 and TRBJ2-2, is KAGVTQTPRYLIKTRGQQVTLSCSPISGHRSVSWYQQTPGQGLQFLFEYFSETQRNKGNFPGRFSGRQFSNSRSEMNVSTLELGDSALYLCASSPSGGLDTGELFFGEGSRLTVL.

The gene calls are TRBV5-6 and TRBJ2-7; 9 bases are a match to TRBD2. CDR1 and CDR2 from the germline V gene are SGHDT and YYEEEE. The CDR3 totals 16 residues. V dropped 3 bases and J dropped 1; count of bases not matched to a gene: 8. CDR3 in DNA: TGTGCCAGCAGCTCAAGTAGCGGGAGAGCATCCTACGAGCAGTACTTC. Its translation is CASSSSSGRASYEQYF.

V is TRBV11-2 and J is TRBJ1-4; D is unresolved. CDR1 is SGHAT, CDR2 FQNNGV, per germline. The CDR3 has 16 residues. V gave up 0 bases and J gave up 7 bases, with 15 bases separating them. CDR3 DNA: TGTGCCAGCAGCTTAGATTTGCGAGGGCGCGGTGAAAAACTGTTTTTT. This gives the protein CASSLDLRGRGEKLFF.

The DNA for the CDR3 is TGTGCCAGCAGCTTGGATAGGCAGAGGGCCTTGAGTGGAAACACCATATATTTT. Encoded protein: CASSLDRQRALSGNTIYF. The rearrangement joins TRBV7-7 to TRBJ1-3; D is unresolved. Germline CDR1 SSHAT, CDR2 FNYEAQ (reference sequence). The CDR3 spans 18 residues. The V end lost 3 bases, the J end lost 3 bases, and 21 bases lay between the germline ends.

The V and J genes are TRBV5-4 and TRBJ2-1; 8 bases fit TRBD1. The germline CDR1 and CDR2 sequences are SGHNT and YYREEE (reference sequence). The CDR3 totals 15 residues. V was clipped by 4 bases and J by 0 bases; unmatched bases: 3. The CDR3 region is CASSKDRGSYNEQFF. The CDR3 coding sequence is TGTGCCAGCAGCAAAGACAGGGGCTCCTACAATGAGCAGTTCTTC.

V and J are TRBV6-5 and TRBJ1-2, with D possibly TRBD1 on 6 matching bases. CDR1 and CDR2 from the germline V gene are MNHEY and SVGAGI. Trimming removed 6 bases from V and 8 bases from J, with 13 bases in between. The CDR3 totals 12 residues. The CDR3 spells CASSHGQSGYTF. CDR3 sequence (DNA): TGTGCCAGCAGCCACGGACAGAGCGGCTACACCTTC.

This chain uses TRBV29-1 with TRBJ2-5; D may correspond to TRBD1 or TRBD2 (6 bases each). The germline V gene has CDR1 SQVTM and CDR2 ANQGSEA. CDR3 length equals 12 residues. V was trimmed by 6 bases and J by 1 base, leaving 9 bases between them. CDR3 bases: TGCAGCGTAGGGGGGCTCCAAGAGACCCAGTACTTC. Protein: CSVGGLQETQYF.

This clone was counted once. The CDR3: CASSLIAGVAGELFF. The CDR3, as DNA: TGTGCCAGCAGTCTTATAGCGGGAGTGGCCGGGGAGCTGTTTTTT. The chain recombines TRBV3-1 (or the pseudogene TRBV3-2) with TRBJ2-2, with 9 bases that match TRBD2. Germline CDR1 LGHDT, CDR2 YNNKEL (reference sequence). The length of the CDR3 is 15 residues. The V segment lost 6 bases and the J segment 6 bases; nucleotides outside the gene matches: 8.

This chain joins TRBV11-2 and TRBJ1-2, with a possible D match to TRBD1 (5 bases). CDR1 SGHAT and CDR2 FQNNGV come from the germline V gene. The CDR3 runs to 16 residues. Trimming removed 5 bases at V and 4 bases at J, with 20 bases between. CDR3 amino acids: CASSARTHLGPYGYTF. For the CDR3, the DNA is TGTGCCAGCAGCGCCAGGACCCACTTGGGGCCCTATGGCTACACCTTC.

The CDR3 loop is CAWSYGTGGFYNSPLHF. CDR3 coding DNA: TGTGCCTGGAGTTATGGGACAGGGGGATTCTATAATTCACCCCTCCACTTT. The chain employs TRBV30 and TRBJ1-6; 11 positions agree with TRBD1. Germline-derived CDR1 and CDR2 are GTSNPN and SVGIG (reference sequence). The CDR3 is 17 residues long. Germline trimming cut 2 bases from V and 3 bases from J; bases unmatched to any gene: 6.

This clone was detected a few times. The gene calls are TRBV6-1 and TRBJ2-6; no definite D call. V shed 1 base and J shed 0 bases, with 4 bases lying between them. This CDR3 has 15 amino acids. Germline loops: CDR1 MNHNS, CDR2 SASEGT. This CDR3 reads CASSEDSSGANVLTF. In DNA form, the CDR3 reads TGTGCCAGCAGTGAAGACAGCTCTGGGGCCAACGTCCTGACTTTC.

The rearrangement links TRBV3-1 (or the pseudogene TRBV3-2) to TRBJ2-5; D ambiguous. V was shortened by 6 bases and J by 5 bases, with 16 bases between the two germline ends. The CDR3 is 14 residues long. Germline values: CDR1 LGHDT, CDR2 YNNKEL (reference sequence). This CDR3 reads CASRPRLTGETQYF. The DNA of the CDR3 is TGTGCCAGCAGACCTAGGTTAACCGGGGAGACCCAGTACTTC.

The genes are TRBV4-3 and TRBJ2-5; D unclear. The V gene lost 0 bases and the J gene lost 2 bases, with 10 bases spanning the gap. The CDR3 contains 15 residues. The germline CDR1 and CDR2 sequences are LGHNA and YSLEER. The CDR3 DNA sequence: TGCGCCAGCAGCCAAGATCAGTCCCCTCAAGAGACCCAGTACTTC. This sequence encodes CASSQDQSPQETQYF.